These 6 T cell receptor beta chains came from one sample sequenced in a study of response to subunit inactivated influenza vaccine (dated by TCRdb to between 2018 and 2020). Reading the label with the study, this specimen's time point is: approximately 40 days after influenza vaccine administration. The library was produced with RT-PCR. The sample was run on an Illumina HiSeq 2500. The public reads were reprocessed in TCRdb via fastp at Q25 and MiXCR, keeping in-frame beta chains. Each CDR3 protein gets just one entry, which takes the most common genes and DNA from the rows behind it. The sample data list 450,000 to 500,000 distinct CDR3 sequences, and approximately 10% of these were observed just once. The ten largest clones take up about an eighth of the sample. The input for sequencing was PBMCs from blood, taken more than 35 days after vaccination. These receptors were collected from a man between 50 and 59 years old who received an inactivated influenza vaccine. Donor details come from another sample of the same person, matched by shared clones.

The sample holds a few counts of this clonotype. J is TRBJ2-3 and V is TRBV7-2; D is ambiguous. The CDR3 length is 12 residues. CDR1 is SGHTA, CDR2 FQGNSA, per germline. The V end lost 5 bases, the J end lost 11 bases, and 14 bases lay between the germline ends. CDR3 coding DNA: TGTGCCAGCAGCCAGATGGGGTCGGGGCAGTATTTT. Its protein is CASSQMGSGQYF.

This clonotype was picked up many times. The V and J genes are TRBV18 and TRBJ2-7, with a tentative D call TRBD2 (5 bases). CDR3 size: 15 residues. Germline CDR1 KGHSH, CDR2 LQKENI. Deletions cut 3 bases from V and 2 bases from J, with 14 bases between. Here the CDR3 reads CASSPVVSAAYEQYF. The CDR3 nucleotides are TGTGCCAGCTCACCCGTGGTTAGCGCAGCCTACGAGCAGTACTTC.

This chain links TRBV4-1 with TRBJ2-1; 7 bases are shared with TRBD1. The germline CDR1 and CDR2 sequences are MGHRA and YSYEKL. The CDR3 length is 14 residues. Trimming cost V 3 bases and J 4 bases; bases outside gene matches: 3. CDR3 protein: CASSHLGQYNEQFF. CDR3 DNA: TGCGCCAGCAGCCACCTGGGACAGTACAATGAGCAGTTCTTC.

This clonotype was seen repeatedly, ten times or more. The gene calls are TRBV29-1 and TRBJ1-2; the D gene is possibly TRBD1 (5 bases). The germline gives CDR1 SQVTM, CDR2 ANQGSEA. The V gene lost 6 bases and the J gene lost 4 bases, with 21 bases spanning the gap. The CDR3 consists of 15 residues. The CDR3: CSVGVLGEGRYGYTF. The CDR3 coding sequence is TGCAGCGTGGGGGTCTTAGGGGAAGGGCGCTATGGCTACACCTTC.

At least ten counts were recorded for this clonotype. V and J are TRBV5-1 and TRBJ2-1; no clear D. CDR3 size: 16 residues. Germline V gene data show CDR1 as SGHRS and CDR2 as YFSETQ. The V gene lost 0 bases and the J gene lost 0 bases, with 10 bases spanning the gap. The CDR3 DNA reads as TGCGCCAGCAGCTTGGTGTATCCGGGCTCCTACAATGAGCAGTTCTTC. It translates to CASSLVYPGSYNEQFF. Filled out from reference TRBV5-1 and TRBJ2-1, the complete variable domain reads KAGVTQTPRYLIKTRGQQVTLSCSPISGHRSVSWYQQTPGQGLQFLFEYFSETQRNKGNFPGRFSGRQFSNSRSEMNVSTLELGDSALYLCASSLVYPGSYNEQFFGPGTRLTVL.

This clonotype was observed a few times. The chain employs TRBV29-1 and TRBJ2-2, with 7 bases that match TRBD1. The germline gives CDR1 SQVTM, CDR2 ANQGSEA. CDR3 size: 12 residues. J lost 5 bases, V lost 7 bases, and 4 bases had no gene match. Here the CDR3 DNA reads TGCAGCGCACGGACAGGAACCGGGGAGCTGTTTTTT. Amino acids: CSARTGTGELFF.